This T cell receptor beta chain was identified during a study of cytomegalovirus exposure and HLA in healthy donors. Across the whole study: Samples from HLA-typed donors yielded around 79 million unique TCRs in an early data release.

This clone showed up just a few times. The antigen is not known. The study's findings and limits: It was likely that a cluster of highly shared sequence variants was a sequencing artifact.

The length of the CDR3 is 13 residues. V lost 3 bases and J lost 1, with 7 bases in between. Per the germline V gene, CDR1 is SGHRS and CDR2 is YFSETQ. PCR amplification relied on 60 Vbeta primers (plus 13 Jbeta primers). Libraries were prepared by immunoSEQ multiplex PCR; TCRdb keeps only in-frame clonotypes and omits some of them. The table records about 85,000 clones, roughly 73% of them present only once. Sequencing input: PBMCs. The V gene is TRBV5-1, the J gene TRBJ1-1; D perhaps matches TRBD1 (6 bases). This sequence originates from a boy younger than 18 in good health and CMV-seronegative. CDR3 amino acids: CASSSGQNTEAFF. CDR3 sequence (DNA): TGCGCCAGCAGCTCGGGACAGAACACTGAAGCTTTCTTT.